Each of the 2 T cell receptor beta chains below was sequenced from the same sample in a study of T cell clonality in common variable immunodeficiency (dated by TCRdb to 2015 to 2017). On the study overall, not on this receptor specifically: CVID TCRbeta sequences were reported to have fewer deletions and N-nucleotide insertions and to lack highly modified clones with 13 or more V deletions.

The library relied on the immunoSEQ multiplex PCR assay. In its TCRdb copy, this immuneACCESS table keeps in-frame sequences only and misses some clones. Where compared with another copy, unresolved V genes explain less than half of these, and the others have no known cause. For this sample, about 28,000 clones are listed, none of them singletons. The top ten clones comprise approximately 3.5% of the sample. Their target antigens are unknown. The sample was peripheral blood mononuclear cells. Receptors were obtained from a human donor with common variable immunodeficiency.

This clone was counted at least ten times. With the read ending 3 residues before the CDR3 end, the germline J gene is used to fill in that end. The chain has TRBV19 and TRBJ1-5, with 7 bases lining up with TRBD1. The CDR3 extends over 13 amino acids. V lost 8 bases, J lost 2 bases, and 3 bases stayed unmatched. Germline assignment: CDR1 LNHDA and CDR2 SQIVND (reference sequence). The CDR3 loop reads CASHDRGNQPQHF. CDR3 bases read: TGTGCCAGTCATGACAGGGGCAATCAGCCC.

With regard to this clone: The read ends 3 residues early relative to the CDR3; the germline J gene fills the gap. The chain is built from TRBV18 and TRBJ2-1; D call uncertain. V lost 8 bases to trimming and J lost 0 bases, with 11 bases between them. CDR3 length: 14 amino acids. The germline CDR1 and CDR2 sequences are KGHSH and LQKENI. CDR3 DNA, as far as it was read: TGTGCCAGCCTTTTATTCCCCTCCTACAATGAG. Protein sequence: CASLLFPSYNE. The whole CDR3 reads CASLLFPSYNEQFF.